Following are 28 T cell receptor beta chains from one sample sequenced in a study of CD8 T cells in ankylosing spondylitis. One entry per CDR3 protein, called by TCRdb with MiXCR from the 5' RACE reads. Here the sample spans over 100,000 distinct CDR3 sequences, around 7% being singletons. Sequencing used blood, either unsorted or a sorted T cell fraction (not recorded which). The receptors originated from a male donor with ankylosing spondylitis or in good health (not recorded which).

This clonotype was counted many times. The chain recombines TRBV5-1 with TRBJ1-2; perhaps TRBD1 as D (5 bases). The V gene's germline CDR1 is SGHRS and CDR2 YFSETQ. The CDR3 spans 15 residues. Trimming removed 0 bases from V and 6 bases from J, with 15 bases in between. The CDR3 protein is CASSLGRQGQDGYTF. CDR3 sequence (DNA): TGCGCCAGCAGCTTGGGTCGCCAGGGCCAGGATGGCTACACCTTC.

This clonotype has only a few counts. A read error may explain this, as a much larger clone is one base away. The chain has TRBV12-3 or TRBV12-4 and TRBJ2-7; 7 nucleotides align to TRBD1. The J segment lost 2 bases and the V segment lost 6 bases, leaving 4 bases of the junction unmatched. CDR3 length: 13 residues. CDR3 nucleotides: TGTGCCAGCAGCCGGGACAGTCCCTACGAGCAGTACTTC. Amino acids: CASSRDSPYEQYF.

This clonotype was counted ten times or more. CDR3: CASSPTIGTGGGYTF. The CDR3 DNA is TGCGCCAGCAGTCCTACAATCGGGACAGGAGGCGGCTACACCTTC. The chain carries TRBV10-1 and TRBJ1-2; TRBD1 matches at 8 bases. J was trimmed by 8 bases and V by 5 bases; bases with no gene match: 13. The germline CDR1 and CDR2 sequences are WNHNN and SYGVQD (reference sequence). The CDR3 extends over 15 amino acids.

At least ten counts were recorded for this clonotype. The genes are TRBV7-9 and TRBJ2-1, with 7 positions matching TRBD1. Germline V lookup: CDR1 SEHNR, CDR2 FQNEAQ (reference sequence). Trimming at V came to 5 bases and at J to 3 bases, leaving 7 bases not matched to a gene. The CDR3 is made up of 15 amino acids. In DNA form, the CDR3 reads TGTGCCAGCAGCCCGGGGACAGCCGTCTACAATGAGCAGTTCTTC. Protein sequence: CASSPGTAVYNEQFF. Looking up the rest from reference TRBV7-9 and TRBJ2-1 gives the full variable domain: DTGVSQNPRHKITKRGQNVTFRCDPISEHNRLYWYRQTLGQGPEFLTYFQNEAQLEKSRLLSDRFSAERPKGSFSTLEIQRTEQGDSAMYLCASSPGTAVYNEQFFGPGTRLTVL.

This clonotype was seen repeatedly, ten times or more. The chain combines TRBV5-1 with TRBJ1-2, with TRBD1 matching over 8 bases. This CDR3 has 16 amino acids. V was pared by 3 bases and J by 8 bases, with 15 bases of the junction left unmatched. The germline V gene encodes CDR1 SGHRS and CDR2 YFSETQ. CDR3 protein: CASSWDRSSEIGGYTF. The CDR3 DNA sequence: TGCGCCAGCAGCTGGGACAGGTCTTCTGAAATCGGGGGCTACACCTTC.

This clonotype was recorded many times. This chain links TRBV7-2 with TRBJ2-1, with unresolved D. Germline CDR1 is SGHTA and CDR2 is FQGNSA. Trimming stripped 1 base from V and 6 bases from J, with 10 bases between. The CDR3 length is 14 residues. CDR3 loop: CASSLGSVGNEQFF. In DNA, the CDR3 is TGTGCCAGCAGCTTAGGATCGGTTGGCAATGAGCAGTTCTTC.

The sample holds many counts of this clonotype. The rearrangement links TRBV5-1 to TRBJ1-2, with 10 bases lining up with TRBD1. The germline V gene encodes CDR1 SGHRS and CDR2 YFSETQ. The CDR3 length is 16 residues. Unmatched junction bases numbered 7, after V lost 1 base and J lost 4 bases. The CDR3 DNA follows: TGCGCCAGCAGCTTGAGCGGGACAGGGGCCTCCTATGGCTACACCTTC. Encoded protein: CASSLSGTGASYGYTF.

This clonotype has a count of ten or more. The gene calls are TRBV7-8 and TRBJ2-2, with a possible D match to TRBD2 (7 bases). Germline-derived CDR1 and CDR2 are SGHVS and FQNEAQ. V was pared by 5 bases and J by 0 bases, with 25 bases between. CDR3 length: 20 amino acids. Written as DNA, the CDR3 is TGTGCCAGCAGCCTAGAAGCCGGGGGGCTCGAAGAAGCGAACACCGGGGAGCTGTTTTTT. Translation gives CASSLEAGGLEEANTGELFF.

This clonotype was counted many times. J is TRBJ1-1 and V is TRBV3-1, with a weak D call TRBD1 (5 bases). The V gene's germline CDR1 is LGHDT and CDR2 YNNKEL (reference sequence). The CDR3 covers 12 residues. V lost 4 bases, J lost 10 bases, and 13 bases lay in between. CDR3 bases: TGTGCCAGCAGCCGACGGGACGAGGGAGCTTTCTTT. Translating gives CASSRRDEGAFF.

There are many counts of this clonotype. The chain links TRBV28 to TRBJ2-4; D is possibly TRBD1 (6 bases). With 7 bases removed from V and 3 bases from J, the gap between germline ends came to 16 bases. This CDR3 has 15 residues. CDR1 MDHEN and CDR2 SYDVKM come from the germline V gene. For the CDR3, the DNA is TGTGCCAGCATAGCAGGGGCCATAGGCAAAAACATTCAGTACTTC. Protein: CASIAGAIGKNIQYF.

This clonotype was recorded at least ten times. This chain uses TRBV20-1 with TRBJ1-2, with D unresolved. This CDR3 has 14 amino acids. Germline assignment: CDR1 DFQATT and CDR2 SNEGSKA (reference sequence). Trimming removed 1 base at V and 2 bases at J, with 11 bases between. This CDR3 is CSARVPRKNYGYTF. The CDR3 DNA reads TGCAGTGCTAGAGTTCCGAGGAAAAACTATGGCTACACCTTC.

This clonotype was counted many times. This chain links TRBV28 with TRBJ2-1; D gene ambiguous. V lost 10 bases and J lost 6, with 19 bases in between. The CDR3 covers 14 residues. Germline assignment: CDR1 MDHEN and CDR2 SYDVKM. As DNA, the CDR3 is TGTGCCAACTCTAACCCCCGACGGACCAATGAGCAGTTCTTC. Residues: CANSNPRRTNEQFF.

This clonotype was counted ten times or more. The rearrangement uses TRBV7-2 and TRBJ2-1; D is perhaps TRBD2 (6 bases). V lost 4 bases and J lost 7, with 8 bases in between. This CDR3 is 12 amino acids long. Germline V gene data show CDR1 as SGHTA and CDR2 as FQGNSA. CDR3 protein: CASSSGGNEQFF. As DNA, the CDR3 is TGTGCCAGCAGCTCCGGGGGTAATGAGCAGTTCTTC.

The table lists this clonotype with many counts. The rearrangement links TRBV5-1 to TRBJ1-1, with D tentatively TRBD1 (5 bases). The V gene's germline CDR1 is SGHRS and CDR2 YFSETQ. Trimming stripped 3 bases from V and 3 bases from J, with 9 bases between. The CDR3 consists of 13 residues. In DNA form, the CDR3 reads TGCGCCAGCAGCTCCGACAGACACACTGAAGCTTTCTTT. Protein product: CASSSDRHTEAFF.

This clonotype came up many times. The chain joins TRBV6-1 to TRBJ1-5; D is perhaps TRBD1 (6 bases). The CDR3 is made up of 12 amino acids. In germline, CDR1 is MNHNS, CDR2 SASEGT. With 6 bases removed from V and 16 bases from J, the gap between germline ends came to 19 bases. CDR3 sequence (DNA): TGTGCCAGCAGCCTCTACAGGGAAGACGTCCATTTT. Its protein is CASSLYREDVHF.

This clonotype was seen many times. The chain has TRBV5-1 and TRBJ2-5; 10 positions agree with TRBD2. V was pared by 5 bases and J by 5 bases, with 6 bases of the junction left unmatched. Germline V gene data show CDR1 as SGHRS and CDR2 as YFSETQ. The CDR3 consists of 14 residues. CDR3 DNA sequence: TGCGCCAGCAGATCCCAAGCGGGAGGGGAGACCCAGTACTTC. This translates into CASRSQAGGETQYF. Together with reference TRBV5-1 and TRBJ2-5, the CDR3 gives the full variable domain: KAGVTQTPRYLIKTRGQQVTLSCSPISGHRSVSWYQQTPGQGLQFLFEYFSETQRNKGNFPGRFSGRQFSNSRSEMNVSTLELGDSALYLCASRSQAGGETQYFGPGTRLLVL.

This chain joins TRBV19 and TRBJ2-7, with 7 nucleotides matching TRBD1. CDR3 size: 15 residues. Germline CDR1 and CDR2: LNHDA and SQIVND (reference sequence). J was trimmed by 5 bases and V by 7 bases; bases with no gene match: 14. The CDR3 sequence is CASTQSGTDAHEQYF. For the CDR3, the DNA is TGTGCCAGTACCCAGTCCGGGACAGACGCCCACGAGCAGTACTTC. The whole variable domain, filled in from reference TRBV19 and TRBJ2-7, reads DGGITQSPKYLFRKEGQNVTLSCEQNLNHDAMYWYRQDPGQGLRLIYYSQIVNDFQKGDIAEGYSVSREKKESFPLTVTSAQKNPTAFYLCASTQSGTDAHEQYFGPGTRLTVT.

The table lists this clonotype with many counts. The chain links TRBV4-1 to TRBJ1-4; D not resolved. Germline assignment: CDR1 MGHRA and CDR2 YSYEKL. The germline V and J ends were trimmed by 1 base and 8 bases, with 8 bases remaining between them. The CDR3 spans 13 residues. The CDR3, as DNA: TGCGCCAGCAGCCAAGGGGTTTGGGAAAAACTGTTTTTT. Amino acid sequence: CASSQGVWEKLFF.

This clonotype appeared many times. The chain recombines TRBV20-1 with TRBJ2-7; 10 positions match TRBD2. Looked up from germline, CDR1 is DFQATT and CDR2 is SNEGSKA (reference sequence). This CDR3 has 17 amino acids. With V trimmed by 0 bases and J by 4 bases, 12 bases remained unmatched. CDR3 nucleotides: TGCAGTGCTAGAGACCTAAAATCTAGCGGGAGCGTTTACGAGCAGTACTTC. Its protein is CSARDLKSSGSVYEQYF.

This clonotype appeared many times. This chain links TRBV20-1 with TRBJ1-5; 9 positions match TRBD1. V trimming: 3 bases; J trimming: 5 bases; junction bases outside the gene matches: 11. Germline CDR1 DFQATT, CDR2 SNEGSKA (reference sequence). CDR3 length: 16 amino acids. CDR3 protein: CSASRGSGTGHQPQHF. The CDR3 DNA sequence: TGCAGTGCTAGTAGAGGGAGTGGGACAGGGCATCAGCCCCAGCATTTT.

This clonotype has just a few counts. V usage is TRBV12-3 or TRBV12-4 and J usage is TRBJ2-1; TRBD1 might be the D (5 bases). This CDR3 comprises 14 residues. Trimming took 1 base from V and 7 from J, leaving 11 bases between them. CDR3 DNA sequence: TGTGCCAGCAGTTTAGATCAGGGTGGGAATGAGCAGTTCTTC. Translated: CASSLDQGGNEQFF.

This clonotype was recorded at least ten times. V usage is TRBV20-1 and J usage is TRBJ1-2; D uncertain. Germline V gene lookup returns CDR1 DFQATT and CDR2 SNEGSKA (reference sequence). Trimming left V 4 bases short and J 0 bases short, with 12 bases between. The CDR3 is made up of 14 amino acids. The CDR3 protein is CSAIDDKSNYGYTF. CDR3 nucleotide sequence: TGCAGTGCTATCGACGATAAATCTAACTATGGCTACACCTTC.

This clonotype has ten or more counts. This rearrangement joins TRBV9 to TRBJ1-5; perhaps TRBD1 as D (6 bases). V was trimmed by 0 bases and J by 0 bases, leaving 16 bases between them. Germline V gives CDR1 SGDLS, CDR2 YYNGEE. This CDR3 is 18 amino acids long. The CDR3 coding sequence is TGTGCCAGCAGCGTAGAGCACAGGGAAGGGGATAGCAATCAGCCCCAGCATTTT. Its protein is CASSVEHREGDSNQPQHF.

This clonotype was observed many times. The chain recombines TRBV28 with TRBJ2-3; 8 bases align to TRBD2. Unmatched junction bases numbered 19, after V lost 5 bases and J lost 6 bases. This CDR3 is built from 18 residues. The germline V gene has CDR1 MDHEN and CDR2 SYDVKM. The CDR3 here is CASSTLRNPGLETDTQYF. The CDR3 DNA reads as TGTGCCAGCAGTACTCTTAGAAACCCGGGACTAGAGACTGATACGCAGTATTTT.

This clonotype was observed at least ten times. V usage is TRBV12-5 and J usage is TRBJ1-1, with D unresolved. With 0 bases removed from V and 0 bases from J, the gap between germline ends came to 5 bases. The germline V gene has CDR1 LGHNT and CDR2 FRNRAP. CDR3 length: 14 residues. CDR3 DNA: TGTGCTAGTGGTTTGGTACTGGTGAACACTGAAGCTTTCTTT. This gives the protein CASGLVLVNTEAFF.

This clonotype was observed many times. The chain uses TRBV2 and TRBJ2-3, with D unresolved. Germline V gene data show CDR1 as SNHLY and CDR2 as FYNNEI. This CDR3 has 17 amino acids. V lost 2 bases and J 0 bases, leaving 15 bases between the germline ends. This CDR3 is CASSELAGFASTDTQYF. The DNA of the CDR3 is TGTGCCAGCAGTGAATTGGCAGGCTTTGCTAGCACAGATACGCAGTATTTT.

In its sample, this clonotype was seen many times. The chain uses TRBV5-1 and TRBJ2-7, with TRBD2 matching over 8 bases. The CDR3 spans 15 residues. The V and J ends lost 5 bases and 0 bases, in that order; junction bases with no gene match: 7. CDR1 and CDR2 (germline): SGHRS, YFSETQ. The CDR3 DNA sequence: TGCGCCAGCAGAAGTAGCGGGAAGAGCTCCTACGAGCAGTACTTC. Amino acids: CASRSSGKSSYEQYF.

The chain uses TRBV20-1 and TRBJ1-1, with a tentative D call TRBD1 (5 bases). V was cut by 5 bases and J by 0 bases, with 13 bases left in between. Germline V gene data show CDR1 as DFQATT and CDR2 as SNEGSKA (reference sequence). The CDR3 contains 14 residues. The DNA for the CDR3 is TGCAGTGCTGATCGGGACGGACTGAACACTGAAGCTTTCTTT. This translates into CSADRDGLNTEAFF.